This T cell receptor (beta chain) was sequenced in a study of T cell repertoires in cytomegalovirus infection. Study-level information: Recently identified HLA-C-restricted and well-studied HLA-B-restricted CMV epitopes were used. It was the public TCR beta signatures that indicated both CMV infection and matching HLA type.

General study findings and limits: Pooled public TCR beta family frequency picked out CMV carriers with the relevant HLA. Ex vivo, HLA-C-restricted CMV-specific TCR beta clonotypes prevailed over the rest of the response.

Germline V CDR1 and CDR2: SGHRS, YFSETQ. Trimming pared 9 bases from V and 0 bases from J, leaving 11 bases between. The CDR3 is made up of 13 amino acids. Turning to this clonotype: The antigen remains undetermined.

TCRdb ran MiXCR on the reads and lists one entry per CDR3 protein. The sample contains roughly 700,000 distinct CDR3 sequences, around 31% of which appear only once. Sequencing was performed on cultured PBMCs, taken from culture after CMV antigen stimulation. The V gene is TRBV5-1, the J gene TRBJ2-3; D may match TRBD1 or TRBD2 (6 bases each). This TCR derives from a human donor in good health (CMV status not recorded). Some clones in this sample may be carry-over from other donors' samples. The CDR3 sequence is CATTGASTDTQYF. The CDR3 DNA follows: TGCGCCACTACGGGGGCCAGCACAGATACGCAGTATTTT.